What follows are 10 T cell receptor beta chains derived from one specimen sequenced in a study of memory CD8 T cells in hepatitis C reinfection. The data were produced by immunoSEQ multiplex PCR, yet TCRdb's version contains in-frame clones alone and is incomplete. The table shows approximately 52,000 clones, with approximately 89% occurring only once. Noted time point: pre-reinfection, 55 to 20 weeks before reinfection detection. Sorted cells were sequenced directly ex vivo without any in vitro expansion. The sample comprised naive CD8+ T cells sorted from blood. The source is a man younger than 30 with hepatitis C virus infection.

The rearrangement links TRBV19 to TRBJ2-7; TRBD2 aligns across 10 bases. CDR1 LNHDA and CDR2 SQIVND come from the germline V gene (reference sequence). J gave up 7 bases and V 2 bases, and 5 bases lay outside the gene matches. This CDR3 is 14 amino acids long. CDR3 DNA: TGTGCCAGTAGTATAAGCCTAGCGGGAGAGGAGCAGTACTTC. Protein sequence: CASSISLAGEEQYF.

This clone was seen a few times. This chain joins TRBV7-8 and TRBJ2-7, with D tentatively TRBD1 (5 bases). Deletions cut 5 bases from V and 2 bases from J, with 10 bases between. This CDR3 is built from 13 residues. CDR1 is SGHVS, CDR2 FQNEAQ, per germline. This chain's CDR3 is CASSTGPAYEQYF. The CDR3 nucleotides are TGTGCCAGCAGCACAGGTCCAGCCTACGAGCAGTACTTC.

A single count supports this clone. The chain recombines TRBV5-5 with TRBJ2-1; 8 positions match TRBD1. CDR3 length: 15 amino acids. V lost 3 bases, J lost 3 bases, and 5 bases stayed unmatched. Looked up from germline, CDR1 is SGHKS and CDR2 is YYEKEE (reference sequence). CDR3 region: CASSSGQARYNEQFF. Here the CDR3 DNA reads TGTGCCAGCAGCTCGGGACAGGCCCGCTACAATGAGCAGTTCTTC.

The chain recombines TRBV29-1 with TRBJ1-1, with D possibly being TRBD1 (5 bases). The CDR3 is made up of 12 amino acids. The germline V and J ends were trimmed by 5 bases and 6 bases, with 13 bases remaining between them. The V gene's germline CDR1 is SQVTM and CDR2 ANQGSEA. The CDR3 is CSVQPGSSEAFF. The CDR3 nucleotides are TGCAGCGTTCAACCAGGGTCTTCTGAAGCTTTCTTT.

V is TRBV9 and J is TRBJ2-2; 11 nucleotides align to TRBD2. In germline, CDR1 is SGDLS, CDR2 YYNGEE. The CDR3 is made up of 19 amino acids. The trim removed 3 bases at V and 7 bases at J, leaving 17 bases unmatched. CDR3 in amino acids: CASSGQISGGAVIGGELFF. The CDR3 DNA sequence: TGTGCCAGCAGCGGACAAATTAGCGGGGGGGCCGTCATTGGCGGGGAGCTGTTTTTT.

J is TRBJ2-2 and V is TRBV27; 11 bases are shared with TRBD2. This CDR3 spans 15 amino acids. From germline, CDR1 is MNHEY and CDR2 SMNVEV (reference sequence). With 6 bases clipped from V and 5 bases from J, the junction kept 5 bases outside the gene matches. CDR3 coding DNA: TGTGCCAGCAGGAATAGCGGGGGGGAAACCGGGGAGCTGTTTTTT. Translated: CASRNSGGETGELFF.

The chain uses TRBV7-9 and TRBJ1-3; tentative D call: TRBD1 (5 bases). CDR3 length: 14 amino acids. Germline V gives CDR1 SEHNR, CDR2 FQNEAQ (reference sequence). Trimming stripped 4 bases from V and 4 bases from J, with 11 bases between. The CDR3 DNA reads TGTGCCAGCAGCTCCACAAGACAGGGAAACACCATATATTTT. It codes for CASSSTRQGNTIYF.

The chain uses TRBV9 and TRBJ2-3; tentatively, D is TRBD1 (5 bases). V lost 0 bases, J lost 4 bases, and 12 bases lay in between. The CDR3 runs 15 residues. Germline V gene lookup returns CDR1 SGDLS and CDR2 YYNGEE. For the CDR3, the DNA is TGTGCCAGCAGCGTAGCCCGACAGAGTGCAGATACGCAGTATTTT. Translation gives CASSVARQSADTQYF.

The genes are TRBV27 and TRBJ2-7, with TRBD1 as a possible D gene (5 bases). CDR3 length equals 14 residues. V was shortened by 1 base and J by 3 bases, with 10 bases between the two germline ends. The germline V gene has CDR1 MNHEY and CDR2 SMNVEV (reference sequence). The CDR3 region is CASSLWQGDYEQYF. The DNA for the CDR3 is TGTGCCAGCAGTTTATGGCAGGGTGACTACGAGCAGTACTTC.

The chain is built from TRBV19 and TRBJ1-5, with D possibly TRBD1 on 6 matching bases. Germline lookup yields CDR1 LNHDA and CDR2 SQIVND (reference sequence). The V and J ends lost 3 bases and 6 bases respectively, with 18 bases between them. The CDR3 length is 16 residues. As DNA, the CDR3 is TGTGCCAGTAGTATTGGCGACGGGGGGCGAGGTCAGCCCCAGCATTTT. Protein: CASSIGDGGRGQPQHF.